This T cell receptor beta chain was profiled in a study of technical replicates of blood from a handful of donors. Germline assignment: CDR1 SGHDN and CDR2 FVKESK. V lost 3 bases and J lost 0; bases outside the gene matches: 12. The CDR3 loop spans 19 amino acids. The table came from immunoSEQ multiplex PCR; TCRdb's copy has only in-frame clones and leaves some out. The data contain fewer than 75,000 clones, just over 90% of them seen just once; the ten biggest clones take up 0.25%. The sample taken for sequencing was T cells isolated from PBMCs. The receptor's source is a human donor in good health. V is TRBV14 and J is TRBJ1-4, with 8 bases matching TRBD1. The CDR3 loop reads CASSQRTGTSSATNEKLFF. Here the CDR3 DNA reads TGTGCCAGCAGCCAGAGGACAGGGACCTCGTCTGCAACTAATGAAAAACTGTTTTTT.